This section outlines one TCR beta chain sequence together with its context. Its specificity is unknown. At one of its ends the junction is not consistent with the germline gene, which may arise from a read error. This CDR3 has 14 amino acids. Germline CDR1 and CDR2: MNHNY and SVGAGI (reference sequence). From the 5' RACE reads, TCRdb called clonotypes with MiXCR, one entry per CDR3 protein. In the table there are around 1.7 million distinct CDR3 sequences, about 32% of which are singletons. The entry originates in a study of identical twins. The study's findings and limits: For monozygotic twins, models underestimated out-of-frame TCR alpha sharing. A lower insertion count was a feature of abundant cord blood beta clonotypes, with no such feature in memory repertoires.

Every donor was a healthy Caucasian. The sequenced material came from cord blood. The chain uses TRBV6-6 and TRBJ2-7; D might be TRBD1 (6 bases). This TCR came from a newborn girl in good health. The CDR3: CASSLRDKSCEQYF. CDR3 bases: TGTGCCAGCAGTCTCCGGGACAAATCCTGCGAGCAGTACTTC.